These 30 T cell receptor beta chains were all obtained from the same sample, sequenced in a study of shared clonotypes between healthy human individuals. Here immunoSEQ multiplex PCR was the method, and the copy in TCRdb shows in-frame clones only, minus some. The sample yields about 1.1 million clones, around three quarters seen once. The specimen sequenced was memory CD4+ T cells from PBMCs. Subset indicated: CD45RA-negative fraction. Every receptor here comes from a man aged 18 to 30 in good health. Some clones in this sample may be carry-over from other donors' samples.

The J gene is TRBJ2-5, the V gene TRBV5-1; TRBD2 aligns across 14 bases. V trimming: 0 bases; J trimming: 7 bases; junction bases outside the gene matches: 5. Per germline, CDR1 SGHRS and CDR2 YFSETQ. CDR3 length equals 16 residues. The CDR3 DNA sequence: TGCGCCAGCAGCTTGGGACTAGCGGGAGGGCGTTCGACCCAGTACTTC. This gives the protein CASSLGLAGGRSTQYF.

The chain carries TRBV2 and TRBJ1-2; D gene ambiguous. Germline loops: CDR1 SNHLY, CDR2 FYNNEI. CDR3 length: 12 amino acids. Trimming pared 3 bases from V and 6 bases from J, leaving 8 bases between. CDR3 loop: CASSEGPNGYTF. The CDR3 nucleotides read TGTGCCAGCAGTGAGGGTCCTAATGGCTACACCTTC.

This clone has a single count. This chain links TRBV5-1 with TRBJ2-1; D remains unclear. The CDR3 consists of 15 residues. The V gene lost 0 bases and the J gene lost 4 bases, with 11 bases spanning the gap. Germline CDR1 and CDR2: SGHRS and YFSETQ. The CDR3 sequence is CASSLDSPFYNEQFF. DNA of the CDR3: TGCGCCAGCAGCTTGGACAGTCCCTTTTACAATGAGCAGTTCTTC. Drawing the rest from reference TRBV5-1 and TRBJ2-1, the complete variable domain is KAGVTQTPRYLIKTRGQQVTLSCSPISGHRSVSWYQQTPGQGLQFLFEYFSETQRNKGNFPGRFSGRQFSNSRSEMNVSTLELGDSALYLCASSLDSPFYNEQFFGPGTRLTVL.

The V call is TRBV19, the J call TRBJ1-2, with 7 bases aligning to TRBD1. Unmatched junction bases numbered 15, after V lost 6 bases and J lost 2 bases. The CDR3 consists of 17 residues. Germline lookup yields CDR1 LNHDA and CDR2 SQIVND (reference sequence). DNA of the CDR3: TGTGCCAGTAGACCCTTACAGGGGCGAGGAAGAAACTATGGCTACACCTTC. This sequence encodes CASRPLQGRGRNYGYTF.

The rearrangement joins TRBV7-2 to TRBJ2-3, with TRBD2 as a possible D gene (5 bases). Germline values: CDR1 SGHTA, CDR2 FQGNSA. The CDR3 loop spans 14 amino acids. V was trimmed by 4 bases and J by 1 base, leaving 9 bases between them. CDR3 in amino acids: CASSSLSGTDTQYF. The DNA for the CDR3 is TGTGCCAGCAGCTCCCTTAGCGGCACAGATACGCAGTATTTT.

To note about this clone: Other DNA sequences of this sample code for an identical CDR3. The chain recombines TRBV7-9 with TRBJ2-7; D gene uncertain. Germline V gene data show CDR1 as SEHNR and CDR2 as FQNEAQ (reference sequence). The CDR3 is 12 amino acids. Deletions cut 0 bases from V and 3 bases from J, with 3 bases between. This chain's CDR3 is CASSLANYEQYF. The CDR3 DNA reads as TGTGCCAGCAGCTTAGCAAACTACGAGCAGTACTTC.

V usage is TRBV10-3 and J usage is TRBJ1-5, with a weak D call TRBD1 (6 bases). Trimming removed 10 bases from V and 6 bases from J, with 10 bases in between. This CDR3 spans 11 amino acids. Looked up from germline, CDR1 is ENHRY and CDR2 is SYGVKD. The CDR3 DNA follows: TGTGCCACAGGGGTGGCTCAGCCCCAGCATTTT. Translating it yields CATGVAQPQHF.

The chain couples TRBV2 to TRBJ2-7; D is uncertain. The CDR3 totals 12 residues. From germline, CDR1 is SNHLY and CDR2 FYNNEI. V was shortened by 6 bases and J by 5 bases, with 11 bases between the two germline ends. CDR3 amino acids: CASSRRLDEQYF. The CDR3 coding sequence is TGTGCCAGCAGCCGCAGGCTGGACGAGCAGTACTTC.

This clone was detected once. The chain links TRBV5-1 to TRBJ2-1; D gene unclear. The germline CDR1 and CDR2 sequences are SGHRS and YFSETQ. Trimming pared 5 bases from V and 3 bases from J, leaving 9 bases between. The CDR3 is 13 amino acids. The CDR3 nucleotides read TGCGCCAGCAGTCTCGGGCTCTACAATGAGCAGTTCTTC. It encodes CASSLGLYNEQFF.

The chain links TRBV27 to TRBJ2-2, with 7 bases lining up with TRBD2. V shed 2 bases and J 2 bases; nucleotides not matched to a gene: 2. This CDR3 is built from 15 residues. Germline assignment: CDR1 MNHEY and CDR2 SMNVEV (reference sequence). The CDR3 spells CASSLERGNTGELFF. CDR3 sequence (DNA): TGTGCCAGCAGTTTAGAGCGGGGCAACACCGGGGAGCTGTTTTTT.

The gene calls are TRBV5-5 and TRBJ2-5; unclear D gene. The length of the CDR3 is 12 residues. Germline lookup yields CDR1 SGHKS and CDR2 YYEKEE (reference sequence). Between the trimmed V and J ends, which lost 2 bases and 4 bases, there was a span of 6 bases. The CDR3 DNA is TGTGCCAGCAGCTTAAAAGGAGAGACCCAGTACTTC. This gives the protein CASSLKGETQYF.

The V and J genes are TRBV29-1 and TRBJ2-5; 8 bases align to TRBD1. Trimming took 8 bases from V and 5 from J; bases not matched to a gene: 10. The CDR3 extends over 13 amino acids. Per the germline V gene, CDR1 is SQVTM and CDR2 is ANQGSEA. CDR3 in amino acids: CSYRGMRGETQYF. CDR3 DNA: TGCAGCTACAGGGGGATGAGGGGGGAGACCCAGTACTTC.

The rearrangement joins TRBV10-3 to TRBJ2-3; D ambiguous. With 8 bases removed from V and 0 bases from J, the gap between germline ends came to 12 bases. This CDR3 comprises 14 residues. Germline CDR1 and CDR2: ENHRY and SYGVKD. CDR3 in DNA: TGTGCCATCCGGCCCCCGACTAGCACAGATACGCAGTATTTT. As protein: CAIRPPTSTDTQYF.

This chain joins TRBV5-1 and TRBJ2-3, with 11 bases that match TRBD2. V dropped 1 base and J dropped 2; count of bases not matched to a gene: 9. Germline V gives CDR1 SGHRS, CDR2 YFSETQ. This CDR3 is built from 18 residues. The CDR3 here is CASSLPPSGRTLTDTQYF. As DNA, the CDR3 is TGCGCCAGCAGCTTGCCGCCTAGCGGGAGGACACTCACAGATACGCAGTATTTT.

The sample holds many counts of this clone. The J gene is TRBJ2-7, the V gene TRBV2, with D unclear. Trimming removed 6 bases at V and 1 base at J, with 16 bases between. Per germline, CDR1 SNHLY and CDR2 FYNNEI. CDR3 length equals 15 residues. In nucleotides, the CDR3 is TGTGCCAGCAGGGTAGACGGGTTGGGGTCCTACGAGCAGTACTTC. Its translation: CASRVDGLGSYEQYF.

For the CDR3, the DNA is TGTGCCAGCTCACCATCGGCCTCGAGGGGGACTGAAGCTTTCTTT. The encoded protein is CASSPSASRGTEAFF. This chain links TRBV18 with TRBJ1-1; tentatively, D is TRBD1 (6 bases). The V gene lost 2 bases and the J gene lost 5 bases, with 15 bases spanning the gap. The CDR3 length is 15 residues. Per germline, CDR1 KGHSH and CDR2 LQKENI.

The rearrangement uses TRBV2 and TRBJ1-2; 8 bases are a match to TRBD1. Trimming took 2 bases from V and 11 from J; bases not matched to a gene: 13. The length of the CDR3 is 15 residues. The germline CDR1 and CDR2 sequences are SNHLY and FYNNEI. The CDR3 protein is CASSERAGGAEGYTF. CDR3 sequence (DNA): TGTGCCAGCAGTGAAAGGGCAGGGGGCGCGGAAGGTTACACCTTC.

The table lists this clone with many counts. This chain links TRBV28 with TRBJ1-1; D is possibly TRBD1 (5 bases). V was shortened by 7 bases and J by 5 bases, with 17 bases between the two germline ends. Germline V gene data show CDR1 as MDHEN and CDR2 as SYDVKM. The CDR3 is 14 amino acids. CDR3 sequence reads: CASTLTPRVTEAFF. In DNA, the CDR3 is TGTGCCAGCACCTTGACTCCCAGGGTAACTGAAGCTTTCTTT.

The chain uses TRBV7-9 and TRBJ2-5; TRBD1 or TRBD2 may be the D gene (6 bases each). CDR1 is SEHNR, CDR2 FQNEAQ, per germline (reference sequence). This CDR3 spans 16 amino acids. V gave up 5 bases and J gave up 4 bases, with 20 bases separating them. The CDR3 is CASSRQTLGGSETQYF. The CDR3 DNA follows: TGTGCCAGCAGCCGCCAGACTCTCGGGGGCTCAGAGACCCAGTACTTC.

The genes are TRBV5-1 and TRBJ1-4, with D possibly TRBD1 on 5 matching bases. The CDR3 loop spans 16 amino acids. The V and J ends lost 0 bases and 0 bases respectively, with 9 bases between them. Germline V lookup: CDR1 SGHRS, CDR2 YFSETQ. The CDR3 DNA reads TGCGCCAGCAGCTTGGCCGGGGGAGCAACTAATGAAAAACTGTTTTTT. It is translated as CASSLAGGATNEKLFF.

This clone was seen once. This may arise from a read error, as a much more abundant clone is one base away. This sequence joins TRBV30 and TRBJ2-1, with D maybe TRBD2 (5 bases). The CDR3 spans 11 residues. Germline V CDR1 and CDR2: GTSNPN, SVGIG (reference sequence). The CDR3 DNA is TGTACCTGGTCACAAGCGGTTGAGCAGTTCTTC. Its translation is CTWSQAVEQFF.

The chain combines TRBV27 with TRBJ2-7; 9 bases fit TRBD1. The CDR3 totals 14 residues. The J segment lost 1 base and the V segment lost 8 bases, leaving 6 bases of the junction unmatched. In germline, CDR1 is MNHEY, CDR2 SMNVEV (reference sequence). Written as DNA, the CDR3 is TGTGCCAGCGGACGGACAGGGGTTTCCTACGAGCAGTACTTC. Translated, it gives CASGRTGVSYEQYF.

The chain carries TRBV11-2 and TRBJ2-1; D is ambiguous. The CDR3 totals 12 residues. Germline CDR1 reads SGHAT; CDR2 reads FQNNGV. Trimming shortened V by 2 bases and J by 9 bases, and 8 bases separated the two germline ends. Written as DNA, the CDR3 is TGTGCCAGCAGCTTAAGGACGGCTGAGCAGTTCTTC. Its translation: CASSLRTAEQFF.

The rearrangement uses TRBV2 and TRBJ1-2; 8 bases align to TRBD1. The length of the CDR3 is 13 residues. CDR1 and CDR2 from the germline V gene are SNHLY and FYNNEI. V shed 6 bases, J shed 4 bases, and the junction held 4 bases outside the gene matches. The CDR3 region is CASRPTGVYGYTF. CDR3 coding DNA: TGTGCCAGCAGGCCGACAGGGGTCTATGGCTACACCTTC.

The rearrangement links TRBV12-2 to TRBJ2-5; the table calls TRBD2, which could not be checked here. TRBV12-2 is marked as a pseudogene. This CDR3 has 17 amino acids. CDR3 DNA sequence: TGTGCAAGTCGCTTAGTGGGGATAGCGGCCCCGGAGGAGACCCAGTACTTC. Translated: CASRLVGIAAPEETQYF.

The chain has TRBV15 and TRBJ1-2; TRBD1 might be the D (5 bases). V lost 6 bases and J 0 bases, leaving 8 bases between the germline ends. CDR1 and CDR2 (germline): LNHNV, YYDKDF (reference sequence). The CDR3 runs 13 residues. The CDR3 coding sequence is TGTGCCACCAGTGGGGGGGCTAACTATGGCTACACCTTC. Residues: CATSGGANYGYTF.

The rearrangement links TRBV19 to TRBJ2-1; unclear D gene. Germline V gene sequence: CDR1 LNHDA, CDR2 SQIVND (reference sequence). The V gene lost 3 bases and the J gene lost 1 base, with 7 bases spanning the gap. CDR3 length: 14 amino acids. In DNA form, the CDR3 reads TGTGCCAGTAGTATCCAGGAGTCCTACAATGAGCAGTTCTTC. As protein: CASSIQESYNEQFF.

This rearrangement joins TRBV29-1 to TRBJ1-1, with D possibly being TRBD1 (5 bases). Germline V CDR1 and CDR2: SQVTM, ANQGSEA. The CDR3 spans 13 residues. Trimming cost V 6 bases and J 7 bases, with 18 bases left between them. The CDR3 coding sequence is TGCAGCGTCGAACAAAACGTCGACAGTGAAGCTTTCTTT. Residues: CSVEQNVDSEAFF.

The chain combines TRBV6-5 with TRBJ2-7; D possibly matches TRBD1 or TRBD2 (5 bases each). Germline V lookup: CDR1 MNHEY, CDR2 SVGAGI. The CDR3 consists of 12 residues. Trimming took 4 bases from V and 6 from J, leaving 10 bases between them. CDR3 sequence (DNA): TGTGCCAGCAGTTTTCTTGGGGGCGAGCAGTACTTC. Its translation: CASSFLGGEQYF.

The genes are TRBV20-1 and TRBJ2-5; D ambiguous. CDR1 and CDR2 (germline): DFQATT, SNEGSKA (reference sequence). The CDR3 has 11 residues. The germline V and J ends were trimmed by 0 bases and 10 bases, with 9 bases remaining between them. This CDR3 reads CSARDRNVQYF. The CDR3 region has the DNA TGCAGTGCTAGAGATAGGAATGTCCAGTACTTC.